The 27 T cell receptor beta chains below were found in one sample sequenced in a study of T cells in Graves' hyperthyroidism and ophthalmopathy. What was amplified from RNA transcripts were TCR beta CDR3 regions. HTBI primers were employed in a first-round RT-PCR of the TCR CDR3. Using its own MiXCR run on the multiplex PCR reads, TCRdb lists one record per CDR3 protein. The data show more than 650,000 distinct CDR3 sequences, approximately 15% seen once. Sequencing used blood. The receptors derive from a young woman with Graves' hyperthyroidism.

About this clonotype itself: With a much larger clone just one base away, this may be a read error. The chain uses TRBV4-1 and TRBJ2-7; 14 nucleotides align to TRBD2. Germline-derived CDR1 and CDR2 are MGHRA and YSYEKL. The CDR3 consists of 17 residues. J was trimmed by 7 bases and V by 1 base; bases with no gene match: 9. CDR3 DNA sequence: TGCGCCAGCAGCCAAGGGGGACTAGCGGGAGTCAGAGCTGAGCAGTACTTC. It encodes CASSQGGLAGVRAEQYF.

This chain uses TRBV19 with TRBJ2-7, with D uncertain. The CDR3 consists of 15 residues. Germline assignment: CDR1 LNHDA and CDR2 SQIVND (reference sequence). V lost 6 bases and J lost 3, with 18 bases in between. The DNA for the CDR3 is TGTGCCAGTAGGGCCGGGTCTCGGAAGGGCTACGAGCAGTACTTC. It yields the protein CASRAGSRKGYEQYF.

This clonotype was counted many times. The chain couples TRBV20-1 to TRBJ2-1; D unresolved. Per germline, CDR1 DFQATT and CDR2 SNEGSKA (reference sequence). Trimming shortened V by 6 bases and J by 5 bases, and 14 bases separated the two germline ends. The CDR3 is made up of 13 amino acids. The CDR3 coding sequence is TGCAGTGCCCCTCGCGCGCCTAACAATGAGCAGTTCTTC. Residues: CSAPRAPNNEQFF.

There are many counts of this clonotype. The V and J genes are TRBV11-2 and TRBJ2-1, with D perhaps TRBD1 (6 bases). This CDR3 region has 12 residues. The germline V and J ends were trimmed by 7 bases and 6 bases, with 10 bases remaining between them. From germline, CDR1 is SGHAT and CDR2 FQNNGV. This CDR3 reads CASNPRGNEQFF. CDR3 nucleotides: TGTGCCAGCAACCCCAGGGGCAATGAGCAGTTCTTC. The complete variable domain, with remaining parts taken from reference TRBV11-2 and TRBJ2-1, reads EAGVAQSPRYKIIEKRQSVAFWCNPISGHATLYWYQQILGQGPKLLIQFQNNGVVDDSQLPKDRFSAERLKGVDSTLKIQPAKLEDSAVYLCASNPRGNEQFFGPGTRLTVL.

In its sample, this clonotype was seen many times. The J gene is TRBJ2-5, the V gene TRBV5-1, with 9 bases matching TRBD1. Germline loops: CDR1 SGHRS, CDR2 YFSETQ. CDR3 length equals 16 residues. V was clipped by 4 bases and J by 4 bases; unmatched bases: 11. CDR3 region: CASSLRPGTGPETQYF. CDR3 sequence (DNA): TGCGCCAGCAGCCTACGTCCCGGGACAGGGCCAGAGACCCAGTACTTC.

This clonotype has just a few counts. The rearrangement joins TRBV6-1 to TRBJ1-3; possible D gene TRBD1, 6 bases. The V gene lost 6 bases and the J gene lost 6 bases, with 15 bases spanning the gap. CDR3 length: 14 residues. Germline CDR1 MNHNS, CDR2 SASEGT. As DNA, the CDR3 is TGTGCCAGCAGCCCCGACAGGATAGTAAACACCATATATTTT. Residues: CASSPDRIVNTIYF.

This clonotype has more than one count but fewer than ten. V usage is TRBV11-2 and J usage is TRBJ2-7, with D uncertain. Trimming took off 4 bases at V and 0 bases at J, with 22 bases between the two ends. CDR3 length: 18 residues. Germline assignment: CDR1 SGHAT and CDR2 FQNNGV. This chain's CDR3 is CASSSLTKVGHSSYEQYF. CDR3 coding DNA: TGTGCCAGCAGCTCCCTAACGAAGGTCGGTCACAGCTCCTACGAGCAGTACTTC.

This clonotype showed up many times. The chain employs TRBV18 and TRBJ1-4; D ambiguous. CDR3 length equals 14 residues. Trimming cost V 5 bases and J 5 bases, with 12 bases left between them. Looked up from germline, CDR1 is KGHSH and CDR2 is LQKENI. CDR3 amino acids: CASSYSRVNEKLFF. The CDR3 nucleotides are TGTGCCAGCTCATATTCAAGGGTGAATGAAAAACTGTTTTTT.

The chain couples TRBV10-2 to TRBJ2-4; 7 bases are a match to TRBD1. J gave up 0 bases and V 7 bases, and 3 bases lay outside the gene matches. Per the germline V gene, CDR1 is WSHSY and CDR2 is SAAADI. The CDR3 is made up of 14 amino acids. CDR3 loop: CASTTGVAKNIQYF. The CDR3 DNA reads as TGCGCCAGCACCACAGGGGTAGCCAAAAACATTCAGTACTTC.

In this sample, this clonotype turned up a few times. V usage is TRBV6-1 and J usage is TRBJ1-2; no clear D. The CDR3 totals 12 residues. Germline CDR1 reads MNHNS; CDR2 reads SASEGT. V was pared by 6 bases and J by 5 bases, with 10 bases between. This CDR3 is CASSSTYYGYTF. CDR3 DNA: TGTGCCAGCAGCTCTACGTATTATGGCTACACCTTC.

This clonotype was seen only a few times. This chain joins TRBV30 and TRBJ2-1; 13 nucleotides agree with TRBD2. Germline values: CDR1 GTSNPN, CDR2 SVGIG (reference sequence). CDR3 length equals 15 residues. The junction had 4 bases not matched to a gene; V was cut back by 1 base and J by 7 bases. CDR3 sequence reads: CAWSEGTSGTNEQFF. The CDR3 bases are TGTGCCTGGAGTGAGGGGACTAGCGGGACGAATGAGCAGTTCTTC.

V is TRBV27 and J is TRBJ1-2; D perhaps matches TRBD1 (5 bases). V lost 4 bases, J lost 0 bases, and 15 bases lay in between. The CDR3 runs 16 residues. CDR1 is MNHEY and CDR2 is SMNVEV in the germline V gene (reference sequence). CDR3 coding DNA: TGTGCCAGCAGTTGGACATCAGAAAGAGCTAACTATGGCTACACCTTC. Protein product: CASSWTSERANYGYTF.

The chain combines TRBV9 with TRBJ1-1, with TRBD1 matching 9 bases. This CDR3 comprises 16 residues. Germline V gene lookup returns CDR1 SGDLS and CDR2 YYNGEE. V was pared by 4 bases and J by 1 base, with 8 bases of the junction left unmatched. CDR3 loop: CASSPRPGQGNTEAFF. As DNA, the CDR3 is TGTGCCAGCAGCCCCAGACCGGGACAGGGGAACACTGAAGCTTTCTTT. The variable domain in full, with the rest retrieved from reference TRBV9 and TRBJ1-1, is DSGVTQTPKHLITATGQRVTLRCSPRSGDLSVYWYQQSLDQGLQFLIQYYNGEERAKGNILERFSAQQFPDLHSELNLSSLELGDSALYFCASSPRPGQGNTEAFFGQGTRLTVV.

This clonotype was counted ten times or more. The chain couples TRBV28 to TRBJ1-2; D not resolved. Germline CDR1 MDHEN, CDR2 SYDVKM. V was clipped by 10 bases and J by 5 bases, with 11 bases between them. This CDR3 is 11 amino acids long. CDR3 bases: TGTGCCATTTTGGGGAGTTATGGCTACACCTTC. It specifies CAILGSYGYTF.

This clonotype showed up many times. The genes are TRBV11-2 and TRBJ2-7, with 7 nucleotides matching TRBD2. The germline V gene has CDR1 SGHAT and CDR2 FQNNGV. This CDR3 comprises 14 residues. Trimming removed 2 bases from V and 3 bases from J; junction bases left unmatched: 4. The CDR3 coding sequence is TGTGCCAGCAGCTTATGGGCTAGCGGCTACGAGCAGTACTTC. Its protein is CASSLWASGYEQYF.

The table lists this clonotype with a few counts. The rearrangement uses TRBV9 and TRBJ2-2; 10 bases align to TRBD1. This CDR3 has 17 residues. The V gene's germline CDR1 is SGDLS and CDR2 YYNGEE. After removal of 1 base from V and 1 base from J, the junction contained 4 bases not matched to a gene. The CDR3 region has the DNA TGTGCCAGCAGCGTACGCCGGGACAGGGGGAACACCGGGGAGCTGTTTTTT. It codes for CASSVRRDRGNTGELFF.

The sample holds a few counts of this clonotype. The chain is built from TRBV5-6 and TRBJ2-3; tentative D call: TRBD1 (6 bases). The V gene's germline CDR1 is SGHDT and CDR2 YYEEEE. The ends were cut back, 3 bases at V and 5 bases at J, with 13 bases in the middle. The CDR3 sequence is 14 residues long. Written as DNA, the CDR3 is TGTGCCAGCAGCTCAGTCAGGGGCCGAGATACGCAGTATTTT. This encodes CASSSVRGRDTQYF.

At least ten counts were recorded for this clonotype. The chain uses TRBV7-9 and TRBJ2-1; TRBD2 agrees at 12 bases. This CDR3 comprises 17 residues. Germline V lookup: CDR1 SEHNR, CDR2 FQNEAQ (reference sequence). Germline trimming cut 5 bases from V and 4 bases from J; bases unmatched to any gene: 9. CDR3 amino acids: CASSTRLAGVGYNEQFF. The DNA for the CDR3 is TGTGCCAGCAGCACGCGACTAGCGGGAGTGGGTTACAATGAGCAGTTCTTC. The whole variable domain, filled in from reference TRBV7-9 and TRBJ2-1, reads DTGVSQNPRHKITKRGQNVTFRCDPISEHNRLYWYRQTLGQGPEFLTYFQNEAQLEKSRLLSDRFSAERPKGSFSTLEIQRTEQGDSAMYLCASSTRLAGVGYNEQFFGPGTRLTVL.

The rearrangement links TRBV12-3 or TRBV12-4 to TRBJ2-7, with D possibly TRBD1 on 5 matching bases. This CDR3 has 13 amino acids. Trimming left V 3 bases short and J 5 bases short, with 11 bases between. The CDR3, as DNA: TGTGCCAGCAGTTTTCTGTGGGGCGACGAGCAGTACTTC. Residues: CASSFLWGDEQYF.

This chain connects TRBV29-1 to TRBJ2-7; 11 positions agree with TRBD2. Unmatched junction bases numbered 6, after V lost 1 base and J lost 4 bases. Germline V gene data show CDR1 as SQVTM and CDR2 as ANQGSEA. This CDR3 has 15 amino acids. CDR3 DNA: TGCAGCGTTGAAGCTGGGACTAGCGGACCTTACGAGCAGTACTTC. As protein: CSVEAGTSGPYEQYF.

This clonotype was seen ten or more times. The chain recombines TRBV5-5 with TRBJ1-1, with no clear D. V was trimmed by 0 bases and J by 1 base, leaving 10 bases between them. This CDR3 region has 15 residues. Looked up from germline, CDR1 is SGHKS and CDR2 is YYEKEE (reference sequence). The CDR3 sequence: CASSLDVLQNTEAFF. In nucleotides, the CDR3 is TGTGCCAGCAGCTTGGACGTCCTTCAGAACACTGAAGCTTTCTTT.

The chain is built from TRBV11-2 and TRBJ2-7; D remains ambiguous. In germline, CDR1 is SGHAT, CDR2 FQNNGV. The CDR3 runs to 13 residues. Trimming removed 3 bases from V and 5 bases from J, with 11 bases in between. The CDR3 region has the DNA TGTGCCAGCAGCTTCTCGGCGGCGCACGAGCAGTACTTC. It codes for CASSFSAAHEQYF.

The sample holds a few counts of this clonotype. The chain is built from TRBV25-1 and TRBJ2-3, with D perhaps TRBD2 (7 bases). In germline, CDR1 is MGHDK, CDR2 SYGVNS. With 2 bases removed from V and 3 bases from J, the gap between germline ends came to 15 bases. This CDR3 spans 16 amino acids. In DNA, the CDR3 is TGTGCCAGCAGTGAACTCCCAGGGGAGGGGACAGATACGCAGTATTTT. It is translated as CASSELPGEGTDTQYF.

Only a few counts were recorded for this clonotype. Here the CDR3 omits its conserved ending phenylalanine or tryptophan, so a read error is the likely source. The genes are TRBV6-2 or TRBV6-3 and TRBJ2-1; 7 positions match TRBD1. The V and J ends lost 6 bases and 0 bases, in that order; junction bases with no gene match: 5. From germline, CDR1 is MNHEY and CDR2 SVGEGT. This CDR3 contains 15 residues. The CDR3 DNA reads as TGTGCCAGCAGAACCGGGACAGTCTCCTACAATGAGCAGTTCTCC. It codes for CASRTGTVSYNEQFS.

This clonotype has ten or more counts. The rearrangement uses TRBV4-1 and TRBJ2-7; D not resolved. With 4 bases removed from V and 2 bases from J, the gap between germline ends came to 15 bases. This CDR3 is 15 amino acids long. CDR1 MGHRA and CDR2 YSYEKL come from the germline V gene. In DNA, the CDR3 is TGCGCCAGCAGCCTCGTTCCCGACGCAACCTACGAGCAGTACTTC. This encodes CASSLVPDATYEQYF.

This clonotype has ten or more counts. The chain employs TRBV7-8 and TRBJ2-1; weak D call: TRBD2 (6 bases). The CDR3 has 18 amino acids. V was clipped by 1 base and J by 2 bases, with 18 bases between them. CDR1 is SGHVS and CDR2 is FQNEAQ in the germline V gene. In DNA, the CDR3 is TGTGCCAGCAGCTTAGGGGGAGGCGCCCGCAGACCCTACAATGAGCAGTTCTTC. It translates to CASSLGGGARRPYNEQFF.

This clonotype was picked up many times. The V and J genes are TRBV6-5 and TRBJ2-3, with TRBD2 identical over 10 bases. Germline CDR1 MNHEY, CDR2 SVGAGI. This CDR3 is 17 amino acids long. V was pared by 1 base and J by 2 bases, with 6 bases of the junction left unmatched. In DNA form, the CDR3 reads TGTGCCAGCAGTTACTTGCTTCTAGCGGGAGCCACAGATACGCAGTATTTT. It specifies CASSYLLLAGATDTQYF.